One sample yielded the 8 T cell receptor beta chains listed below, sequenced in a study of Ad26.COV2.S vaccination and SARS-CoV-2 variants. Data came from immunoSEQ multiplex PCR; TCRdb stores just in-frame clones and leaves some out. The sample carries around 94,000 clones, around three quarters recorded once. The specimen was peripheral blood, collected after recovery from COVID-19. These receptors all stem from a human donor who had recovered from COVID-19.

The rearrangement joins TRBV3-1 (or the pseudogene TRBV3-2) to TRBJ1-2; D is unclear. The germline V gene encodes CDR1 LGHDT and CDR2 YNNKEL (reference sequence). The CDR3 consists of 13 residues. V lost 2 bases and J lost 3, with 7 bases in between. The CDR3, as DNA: TGTGCCAGCAGCCAACCCGATTACTATGGCTACACCTTC. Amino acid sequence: CASSQPDYYGYTF.

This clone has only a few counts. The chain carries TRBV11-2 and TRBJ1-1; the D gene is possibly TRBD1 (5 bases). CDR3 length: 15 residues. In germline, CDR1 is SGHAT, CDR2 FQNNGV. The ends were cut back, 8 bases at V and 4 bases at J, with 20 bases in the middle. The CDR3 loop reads CASSSVRGRGTEAFF. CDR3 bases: TGTGCCAGCTCTTCTGTGAGGGGCCGGGGCACTGAAGCTTTCTTT.

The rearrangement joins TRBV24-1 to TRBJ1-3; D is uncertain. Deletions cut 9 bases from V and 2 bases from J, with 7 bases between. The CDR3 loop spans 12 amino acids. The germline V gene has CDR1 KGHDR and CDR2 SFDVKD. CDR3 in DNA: TGTGCCACCGAGGCCCCTGGAAACACCATATATTTT. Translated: CATEAPGNTIYF.

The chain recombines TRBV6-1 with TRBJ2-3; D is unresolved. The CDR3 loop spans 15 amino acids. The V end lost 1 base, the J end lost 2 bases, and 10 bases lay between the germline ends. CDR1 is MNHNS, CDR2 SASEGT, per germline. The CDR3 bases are TGTGCCAGCAGTGAAGGTCCCGAGACCACAGATACGCAGTATTTT. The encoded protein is CASSEGPETTDTQYF.

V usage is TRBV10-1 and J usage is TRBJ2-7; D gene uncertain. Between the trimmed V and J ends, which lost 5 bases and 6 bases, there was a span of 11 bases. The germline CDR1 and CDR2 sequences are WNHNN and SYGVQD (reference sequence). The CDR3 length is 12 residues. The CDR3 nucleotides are TGCGCCAGCAGTCCACCTATGGGCGAGCAGTACTTC. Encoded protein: CASSPPMGEQYF.

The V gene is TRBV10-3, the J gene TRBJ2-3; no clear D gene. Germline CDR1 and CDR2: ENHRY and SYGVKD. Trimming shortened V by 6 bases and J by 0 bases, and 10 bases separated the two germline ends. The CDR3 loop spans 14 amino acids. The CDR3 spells CAIRNPPSTDTQYF. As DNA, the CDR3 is TGTGCCATCAGAAACCCGCCCAGCACAGATACGCAGTATTTT.

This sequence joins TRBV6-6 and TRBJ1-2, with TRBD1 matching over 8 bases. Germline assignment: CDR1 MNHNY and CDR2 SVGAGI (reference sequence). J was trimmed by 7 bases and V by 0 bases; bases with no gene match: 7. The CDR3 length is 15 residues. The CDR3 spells CASSYSPGQVSGYTF. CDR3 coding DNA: TGTGCCAGCAGTTACTCACCGGGACAGGTGTCTGGCTACACCTTC.

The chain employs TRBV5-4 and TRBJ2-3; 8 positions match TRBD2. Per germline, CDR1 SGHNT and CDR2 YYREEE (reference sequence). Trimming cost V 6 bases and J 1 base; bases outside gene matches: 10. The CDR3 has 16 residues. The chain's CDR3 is CASTLPGGPGTDTQYF. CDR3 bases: TGTGCCAGCACACTCCCGGGGGGGCCGGGCACAGATACGCAGTATTTT.